These 30 T cell receptor beta chains came from one sample sequenced in a study of OX40 agonist ivuxolimab in advanced cancers. Repertoires were generated with immunoSEQ multiplex PCR, while TCRdb's copy carries only in-frame clones and drops some. The sample yields around 80,000 clones, approximately 89% seen once. The sample in question was CD4+ or CD8+ T cells sorted from blood, obtained in a trial of the OX40 agonist ivuxolimab. The receptors were gathered from an adult with an advanced solid tumor such as melanoma, head and neck, liver or kidney cancer.

This chain joins TRBV6-6 and TRBJ1-5, with a tentative D call TRBD1 (6 bases). CDR1 and CDR2 from the germline V gene are MNHNY and SVGAGI (reference sequence). This CDR3 comprises 15 residues. Between the trimmed V and J ends, which lost 6 bases and 2 bases, there was a span of 14 bases. In nucleotides, the CDR3 is TGTGCCAGCAGGAGGATGACAGGCGGCAATCAGCCCCAGCATTTT. It translates to CASRRMTGGNQPQHF.

The DNA of the CDR3 is TGTGCCACCAGAGGACTAGCCCAAGAGACCCAGTACTTC. Its translation: CATRGLAQETQYF. The chain carries TRBV2 and TRBJ2-5; TRBD2 aligns across 8 bases. Trimming removed 10 bases from V and 1 base from J; junction bases left unmatched: 5. Per germline, CDR1 SNHLY and CDR2 FYNNEI. CDR3 length: 13 amino acids.

The gene calls are TRBV28 and TRBJ2-7, with 9 bases identical to TRBD1. This CDR3 spans 14 amino acids. V trimming: 6 bases; J trimming: 6 bases; junction bases outside the gene matches: 9. Germline V CDR1 and CDR2: MDHEN, SYDVKM. The CDR3 sequence: CASSRDRVLSEQYF. CDR3 bases: TGTGCCAGCAGCCGGGACAGGGTCCTATCCGAGCAGTACTTC.

This clone was seen only a few times. One junction end does not reproduce the germline sequence, and a read error may be involved. V usage is TRBV29-1 and J usage is TRBJ1-1; 7 bases match TRBD1. Germline CDR1 and CDR2: SQVTM and ANQGSEA. The CDR3 length is 12 residues. In DNA, the CDR3 is TGTGGAGGAGGGGGCGTCGGCACTGAAGCTTTCTTT. As protein: CGGGGVGTEAFF.

V is TRBV6-5 and J is TRBJ2-1, with 9 bases matching TRBD2. V shed 5 bases and J 9 bases; nucleotides not matched to a gene: 5. CDR1 MNHEY and CDR2 SVGAGI come from the germline V gene. The CDR3 spans 13 residues. CDR3 DNA sequence: TGTGCCAGCAGTCCTAGCGGGGTGGGTGAGCAGTTCTTC. Its protein is CASSPSGVGEQFF.

The chain uses TRBV6-4 and TRBJ1-1, with D perhaps TRBD1 (5 bases). This CDR3 spans 13 amino acids. Trimming shortened V by 4 bases and J by 3 bases, and 9 bases separated the two germline ends. CDR1 and CDR2 from the germline V gene are MRHNA and SNTAGT. In nucleotides, the CDR3 is TGTGCCAGCAGTGTTGGACAACACACTGAAGCTTTCTTT. Translation gives CASSVGQHTEAFF.

This chain connects TRBV5-1 to TRBJ2-5; D is unclear. This CDR3 region has 15 residues. Germline values: CDR1 SGHRS, CDR2 YFSETQ. The V end was cut by 0 bases, the J end by 3 bases, with 12 bases between. CDR3 nucleotides: TGCGCCAGCAGCTTGGCCGGGCCGAAAGAAGAGACCCAGTACTTC. Protein: CASSLAGPKEETQYF. The full variable domain, completed using reference TRBV5-1 and TRBJ2-5, is KAGVTQTPRYLIKTRGQQVTLSCSPISGHRSVSWYQQTPGQGLQFLFEYFSETQRNKGNFPGRFSGRQFSNSRSEMNVSTLELGDSALYLCASSLAGPKEETQYFGPGTRLLVL.

This rearrangement joins TRBV7-8 to TRBJ2-5; TRBD1 aligns across 10 bases. This CDR3 contains 16 residues. The V gene end was trimmed by 3 bases and the J gene end by 3 bases; junction bases not matched to a gene: 7. The V gene's germline CDR1 is SGHVS and CDR2 FQNEAQ. The CDR3 DNA follows: TGTGCCAGCAGCTTCGCCGGGACAGGGGTAAAAGAGACCCAGTACTTC. Protein: CASSFAGTGVKETQYF.

The chain has TRBV27 and TRBJ1-4; D is undetermined. V lost 6 bases, J lost 7 bases, and 12 bases lay in between. This CDR3 has 13 residues. Per germline, CDR1 MNHEY and CDR2 SMNVEV (reference sequence). In DNA, the CDR3 is TGTGCCAGCAGACCCGGTGGGGTTGAAAAACTGTTTTTT. It translates to CASRPGGVEKLFF.

The chain carries TRBV27 and TRBJ1-2; 10 positions match TRBD1. V shed 2 bases, J shed 8 bases, and the junction held 5 bases outside the gene matches. This CDR3 comprises 14 residues. Looked up from germline, CDR1 is MNHEY and CDR2 is SMNVEV (reference sequence). The CDR3 sequence is CASSLMGQGSGYTF. As DNA, the CDR3 is TGTGCCAGCAGTTTAATGGGACAGGGGAGCGGCTACACCTTC.

This sequence joins TRBV10-2 and TRBJ1-6, with D tentatively TRBD1 (5 bases). The CDR3 contains 15 residues. Germline CDR1 WSHSY, CDR2 SAAADI. Trimming shortened V by 3 bases and J by 8 bases, and 14 bases separated the two germline ends. CDR3 sequence reads: CASSESGQRHSPLHF. The CDR3 nucleotides read TGCGCCAGCAGTGAATCGGGGCAACGTCATTCACCCCTCCACTTT.

The chain employs TRBV9 and TRBJ2-5; 12 nucleotides match TRBD1. CDR3 length: 17 amino acids. Germline V lookup: CDR1 SGDLS, CDR2 YYNGEE. The junction had 8 bases not matched to a gene; V was cut back by 0 bases and J by 5 bases. The CDR3 coding sequence is TGTGCCAGCAGCGTAGGGGGACAGGGGGCTTTAGGGGAGACCCAGTACTTC. Translation gives CASSVGGQGALGETQYF.

This chain joins TRBV11-2 and TRBJ2-5; unclear D gene. V lost 0 bases and J 5 bases, leaving 7 bases between the germline ends. The CDR3 totals 13 residues. The germline V gene encodes CDR1 SGHAT and CDR2 FQNNGV. The CDR3: CASSLDHGETQYF. DNA of the CDR3: TGTGCCAGCAGCTTAGATCACGGGGAGACCCAGTACTTC.

This rearrangement joins TRBV10-3 to TRBJ2-3, with 9 bases fitting TRBD2. CDR3 size: 16 residues. Germline loops: CDR1 ENHRY, CDR2 SYGVKD. Trimming at V came to 4 bases and at J to 1 base, leaving 6 bases not matched to a gene. This CDR3 is CAISGQGGRGTDTQYF. The DNA of the CDR3 is TGTGCCATCAGTGGGCAAGGCGGGAGGGGCACAGATACGCAGTATTTT.

The J gene is TRBJ1-1, the V gene TRBV5-1, with 9 positions matching TRBD1. V trimming: 4 bases; J trimming: 6 bases; junction bases outside the gene matches: 10. The CDR3 extends over 15 amino acids. Germline CDR1 reads SGHRS; CDR2 reads YFSETQ. CDR3 protein: CASSSPRDRDAEAFF. The CDR3 DNA follows: TGCGCCAGCAGCAGTCCCCGGGACAGGGACGCTGAAGCTTTCTTT.

The chain couples TRBV5-1 to TRBJ1-2, with TRBD1 as a possible D gene (6 bases). V lost 4 bases, J lost 5 bases, and 12 bases lay in between. The V gene's germline CDR1 is SGHRS and CDR2 YFSETQ. CDR3 length: 13 amino acids. CDR3 loop: CASSQLTGYGYTF. CDR3 DNA sequence: TGCGCCAGCAGCCAGCTTACAGGGTATGGCTACACCTTC.

The J gene is TRBJ2-3, the V gene TRBV27; D is ambiguous. The V gene's germline CDR1 is MNHEY and CDR2 SMNVEV (reference sequence). This CDR3 is built from 14 residues. V was pared by 2 bases and J by 0 bases, with 6 bases between. CDR3 nucleotide sequence: TGTGCCAGCAGTTTAATTCAGAGCACAGATACGCAGTATTTT. It translates to CASSLIQSTDTQYF.

J is TRBJ1-4 and V is TRBV2; no clear D. V gave up 7 bases and J gave up 0 bases, with 9 bases separating them. In germline, CDR1 is SNHLY, CDR2 FYNNEI. The CDR3 extends over 14 amino acids. CDR3 DNA sequence: TGTGCCAGCACCAGATACACAACTAATGAAAAACTGTTTTTT. It encodes CASTRYTTNEKLFF.

The V and J genes are TRBV9 and TRBJ2-1; tentatively, D is TRBD2 (5 bases). The CDR3 length is 16 residues. Trimming removed 4 bases from V and 5 bases from J, with 19 bases in between. Per the germline V gene, CDR1 is SGDLS and CDR2 is YYNGEE. The CDR3 here is CASSPRTEVYNNEQFF. The CDR3 DNA sequence: TGTGCCAGCAGCCCTAGGACGGAGGTTTATAACAATGAGCAGTTCTTC.

This rearrangement joins TRBV5-4 to TRBJ2-1; 7 nucleotides match TRBD2. The trim removed 1 base at V and 3 bases at J, leaving 7 bases unmatched. The CDR3 spans 16 residues. Germline V lookup: CDR1 SGHNT, CDR2 YYREEE (reference sequence). The CDR3 DNA sequence: TGTGCCAGCAGCTTGAGAGGACTAGGGTTCTACAATGAGCAGTTCTTC. Translation gives CASSLRGLGFYNEQFF.

The J gene is TRBJ2-1, the V gene TRBV6-4; D may be TRBD2 (6 bases). Trimming cost V 3 bases and J 5 bases, with 14 bases left between them. The CDR3 is made up of 15 amino acids. The V gene's germline CDR1 is MRHNA and CDR2 SNTAGT. CDR3 nucleotides: TGTGCCAGCAGTGAATTACCGGGAGCCCACAATGAGCAGTTCTTC. Amino acids: CASSELPGAHNEQFF.

The chain carries TRBV27 and TRBJ2-4; D assignment may be TRBD1 or TRBD2 (5 bases each). The V gene lost 10 bases and the J gene lost 6 bases, with 16 bases spanning the gap. CDR3 size: 13 residues. Germline V CDR1 and CDR2: MNHEY, SMNVEV (reference sequence). The CDR3 here is CATRPSGRNIQYF. The CDR3 DNA sequence: TGTGCCACCAGGCCATCGGGGCGAAACATTCAGTACTTC.

The chain is built from TRBV5-8 and TRBJ1-2; 8 bases agree with TRBD1. The CDR3 is 15 residues long. Germline loops: CDR1 SGHTS, CDR2 YDEGEE. With V trimmed by 4 bases and J by 9 bases, 14 bases remained unmatched. The CDR3 region is CASSTRGQAAFSYTF. CDR3 coding DNA: TGTGCCAGCAGCACCCGGGGACAGGCCGCATTTAGCTACACCTTC.

This clone has just a few counts. The chain has TRBV20-1 and TRBJ1-1, with unresolved D. Trimming stripped 1 base from V and 7 bases from J, with 7 bases between. CDR3 length equals 11 residues. Germline lookup yields CDR1 DFQATT and CDR2 SNEGSKA (reference sequence). DNA for the CDR3: TGCAGTGCTAGAGTTCGTAGTGAAGCTTTCTTT. It specifies CSARVRSEAFF.

The chain combines TRBV2 with TRBJ2-2; D possibly matches TRBD1 or TRBD2 (5 bases each). The ends were cut back, 6 bases at V and 5 bases at J, with 22 bases in the middle. The CDR3 length is 17 residues. Germline loops: CDR1 SNHLY, CDR2 FYNNEI. CDR3 nucleotide sequence: TGTGCCAGCAGACTTAACCGGGACGGCGAATGGACCGGGGAGCTGTTTTTT. Amino acid sequence: CASRLNRDGEWTGELFF.

About this clone: The sample holds other DNA sequences that translate to the same CDR3. The rearrangement joins TRBV30 to TRBJ2-7; 7 nucleotides line up with TRBD2. There are 12 residues in the CDR3. Germline V lookup: CDR1 GTSNPN, CDR2 SVGIG (reference sequence). After removal of 4 bases from V and 2 bases from J, the junction contained 2 bases not matched to a gene. This CDR3 is CAWTSGTYEQYF. The CDR3 DNA reads as TGTGCCTGGACTAGCGGAACCTACGAGCAGTACTTC.

The chain links TRBV30 to TRBJ2-1, with 8 bases that match TRBD1. CDR1 is GTSNPN and CDR2 is SVGIG in the germline V gene (reference sequence). The CDR3 is made up of 15 amino acids. V was pared by 1 base and J by 9 bases, with 11 bases of the junction left unmatched. Written as DNA, the CDR3 is TGTGCCTGGAGTGCGGGACAGGTCCTCACTAGTGAGCAGTTCTTC. It codes for CAWSAGQVLTSEQFF.

For the CDR3, the DNA is TGTGCCAGCAGCACACTCCAGTACTCTGGAAACACCATATATTTT. Translated: CASSTLQYSGNTIYF. V and J are TRBV21-1 and TRBJ1-3. TRBV21-1 is an annotated pseudogene. The CDR3 spans 15 residues.

V usage is TRBV27 and J usage is TRBJ2-1, with D hard to call. Per germline, CDR1 MNHEY and CDR2 SMNVEV (reference sequence). The V end was cut by 3 bases, the J end by 5 bases, with 11 bases between. The CDR3 sequence is 14 residues long. The CDR3 sequence is CASSFLSTDNEQFF. The CDR3 DNA reads TGTGCCAGCAGTTTCCTCTCGACTGACAATGAGCAGTTCTTC.

The J gene is TRBJ2-2, the V gene TRBV30; 7 nucleotides line up with TRBD2. Per the germline V gene, CDR1 is GTSNPN and CDR2 is SVGIG (reference sequence). The CDR3 consists of 13 residues. With 4 bases clipped from V and 10 bases from J, the junction kept 9 bases outside the gene matches. In nucleotides, the CDR3 is TGTGCCTGGAAGAGCGGGACCTCGAAGGAGCTGTTTTTT. Protein: CAWKSGTSKELFF. Based on the CDR3 plus reference TRBV30 and TRBJ2-2, the full variable domain is SQTIHQWPATLVQPVGSPLSLECTVEGTSNPNLYWYRQAAGRGLQLLFYSVGIGQISSEVPQNLSASRPQDRQFILSSKKLLLSDSGFYLCAWKSGTSKELFFGEGSRLTVL.